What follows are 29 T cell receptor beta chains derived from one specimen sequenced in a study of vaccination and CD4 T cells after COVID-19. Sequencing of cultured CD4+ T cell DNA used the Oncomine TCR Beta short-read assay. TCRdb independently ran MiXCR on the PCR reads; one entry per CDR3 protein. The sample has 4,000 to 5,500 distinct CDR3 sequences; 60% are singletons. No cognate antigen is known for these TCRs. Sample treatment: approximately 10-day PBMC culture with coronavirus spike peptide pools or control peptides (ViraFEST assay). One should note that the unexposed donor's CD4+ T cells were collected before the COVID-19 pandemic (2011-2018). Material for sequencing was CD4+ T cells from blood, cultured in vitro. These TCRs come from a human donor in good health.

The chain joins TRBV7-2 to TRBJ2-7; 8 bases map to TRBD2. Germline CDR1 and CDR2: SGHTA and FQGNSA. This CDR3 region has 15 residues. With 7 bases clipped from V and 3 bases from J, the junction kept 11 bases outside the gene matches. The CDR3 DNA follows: TGTGCCAGCACCCTAACGGGGGGGCCAGGCTACGAGCAGTACTTC. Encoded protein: CASTLTGGPGYEQYF.

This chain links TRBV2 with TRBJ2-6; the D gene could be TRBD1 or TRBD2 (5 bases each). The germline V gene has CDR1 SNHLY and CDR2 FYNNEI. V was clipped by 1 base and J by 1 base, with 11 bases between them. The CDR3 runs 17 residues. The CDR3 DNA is TGTGCCAGCAGTGAAGGACCGGGGCAATCTGGGGCCAACGTCCTGACTTTC. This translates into CASSEGPGQSGANVLTF.

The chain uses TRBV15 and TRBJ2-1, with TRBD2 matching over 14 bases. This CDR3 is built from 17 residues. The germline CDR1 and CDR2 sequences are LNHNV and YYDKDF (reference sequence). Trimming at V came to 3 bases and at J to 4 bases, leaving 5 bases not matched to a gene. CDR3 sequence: CATSSGTSGGPYNEQFF. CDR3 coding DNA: TGTGCCACCAGCAGCGGGACTAGCGGGGGACCATACAATGAGCAGTTCTTC.

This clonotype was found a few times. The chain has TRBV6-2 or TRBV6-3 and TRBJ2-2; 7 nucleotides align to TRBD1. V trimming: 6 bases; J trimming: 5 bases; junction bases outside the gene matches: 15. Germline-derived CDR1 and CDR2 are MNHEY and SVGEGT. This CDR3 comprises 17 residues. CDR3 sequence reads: CASSHFLAGGRTGELFF. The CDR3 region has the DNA TGTGCCAGCAGCCACTTTCTGGCAGGGGGTCGAACCGGGGAGCTGTTTTTT.

CDR3 nucleotide sequence: TGTGCCAGCAGTCCTCCGACTAGCGGGGGGGATACGCAGTATTTT. Translating it yields CASSPPTSGGDTQYF. V gene TRBV6-2 or TRBV6-3 combines with J gene TRBJ2-3; 13 nucleotides agree with TRBD2. From germline, CDR1 is MNHEY and CDR2 SVGEGT. With 5 bases clipped from V and 6 bases from J, the junction kept 5 bases outside the gene matches. The CDR3 spans 15 residues.

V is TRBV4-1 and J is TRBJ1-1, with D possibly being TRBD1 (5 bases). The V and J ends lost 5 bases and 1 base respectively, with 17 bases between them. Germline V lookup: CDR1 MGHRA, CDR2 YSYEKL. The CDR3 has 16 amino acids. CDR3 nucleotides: TGCGCCAGCAGCGGGATGGCGGGCAGGGAGAACACTGAAGCTTTCTTT. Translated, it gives CASSGMAGRENTEAFF.

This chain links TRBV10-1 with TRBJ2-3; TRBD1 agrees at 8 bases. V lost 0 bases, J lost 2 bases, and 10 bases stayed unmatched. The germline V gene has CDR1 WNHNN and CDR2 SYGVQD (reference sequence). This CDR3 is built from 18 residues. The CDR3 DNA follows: TGCGCCAGCAGTGAGTCCGTAGGGCAGGGGGCCCACACAGATACGCAGTATTTT. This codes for CASSESVGQGAHTDTQYF.

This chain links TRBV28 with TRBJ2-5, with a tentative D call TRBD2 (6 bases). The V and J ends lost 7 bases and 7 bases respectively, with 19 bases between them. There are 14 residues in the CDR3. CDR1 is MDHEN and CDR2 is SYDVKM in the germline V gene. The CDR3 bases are TGTGCCAGCACCTGGGGCGGGAATATAGGGACCCAGTACTTC. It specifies CASTWGGNIGTQYF.

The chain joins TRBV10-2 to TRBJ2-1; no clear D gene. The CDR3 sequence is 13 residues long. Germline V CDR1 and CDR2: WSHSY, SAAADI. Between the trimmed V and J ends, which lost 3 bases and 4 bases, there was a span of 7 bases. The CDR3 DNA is TGCGCCAGCAGTGAATCCCGATACAATGAGCAGTTCTTC. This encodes CASSESRYNEQFF.

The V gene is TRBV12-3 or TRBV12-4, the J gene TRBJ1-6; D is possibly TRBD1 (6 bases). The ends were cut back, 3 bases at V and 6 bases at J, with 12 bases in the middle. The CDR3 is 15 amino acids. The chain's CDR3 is CASSFGGAVNSPLHF. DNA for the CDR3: TGTGCCAGCAGTTTCGGGGGGGCAGTTAATTCACCCCTCCACTTT.

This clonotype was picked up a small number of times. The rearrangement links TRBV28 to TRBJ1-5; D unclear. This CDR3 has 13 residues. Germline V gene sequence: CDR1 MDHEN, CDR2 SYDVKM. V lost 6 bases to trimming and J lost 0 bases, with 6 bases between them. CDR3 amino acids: CASRDHSNQPQHF. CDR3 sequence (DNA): TGTGCCAGCAGAGATCATAGCAATCAGCCCCAGCATTTT.

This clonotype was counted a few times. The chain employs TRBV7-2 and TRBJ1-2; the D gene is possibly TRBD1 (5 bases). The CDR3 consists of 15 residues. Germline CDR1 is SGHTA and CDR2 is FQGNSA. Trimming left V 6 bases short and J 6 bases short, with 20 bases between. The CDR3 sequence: CASSPEAQGRDGYTF. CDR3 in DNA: TGTGCCAGCAGTCCTGAAGCGCAGGGAAGAGATGGCTACACCTTC.

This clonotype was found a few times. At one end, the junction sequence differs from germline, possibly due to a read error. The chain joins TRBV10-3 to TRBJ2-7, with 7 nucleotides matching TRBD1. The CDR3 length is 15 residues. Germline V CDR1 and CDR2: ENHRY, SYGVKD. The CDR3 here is CASSYTTGKTYEQYF. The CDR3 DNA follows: TGTGCCAGCAGTTACACGACAGGGAAGACCTACGAGCAGTACTTC.

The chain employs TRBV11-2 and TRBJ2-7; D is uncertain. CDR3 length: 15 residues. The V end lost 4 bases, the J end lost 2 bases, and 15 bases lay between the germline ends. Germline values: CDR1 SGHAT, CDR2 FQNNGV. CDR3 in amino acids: CASSSLVVAAYEQYF. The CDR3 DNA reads TGTGCCAGCAGCTCCCTGGTAGTGGCAGCCTACGAGCAGTACTTC.

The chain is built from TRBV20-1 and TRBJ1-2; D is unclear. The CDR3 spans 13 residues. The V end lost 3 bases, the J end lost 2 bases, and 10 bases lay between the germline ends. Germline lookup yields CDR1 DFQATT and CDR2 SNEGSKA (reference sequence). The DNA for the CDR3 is TGCAGTGCTAGTCCGGTGGTAAACTATGGCTACACCTTC. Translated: CSASPVVNYGYTF.

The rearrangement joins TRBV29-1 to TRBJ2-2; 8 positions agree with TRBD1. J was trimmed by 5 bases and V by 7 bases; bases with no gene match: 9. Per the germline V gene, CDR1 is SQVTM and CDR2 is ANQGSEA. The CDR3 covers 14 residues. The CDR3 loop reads CSGRTGQVTGELFF. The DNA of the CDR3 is TGCAGCGGGCGGACAGGGCAAGTAACCGGGGAGCTGTTTTTT.

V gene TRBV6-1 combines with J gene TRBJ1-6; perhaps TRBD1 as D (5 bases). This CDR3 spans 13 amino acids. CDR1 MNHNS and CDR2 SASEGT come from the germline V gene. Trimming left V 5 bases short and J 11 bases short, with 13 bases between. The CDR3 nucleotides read TGTGCCAGCAGTCGGGACTTGTTGGCACCCCTCCACTTT. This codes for CASSRDLLAPLHF.

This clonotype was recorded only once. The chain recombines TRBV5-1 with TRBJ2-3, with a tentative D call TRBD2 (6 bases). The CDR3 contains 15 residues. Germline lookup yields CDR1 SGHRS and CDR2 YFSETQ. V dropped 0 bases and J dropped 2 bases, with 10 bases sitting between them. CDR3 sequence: CASSLVAGPTDTQYF. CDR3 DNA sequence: TGCGCCAGCAGCTTGGTTGCGGGACCCACAGATACGCAGTATTTT.

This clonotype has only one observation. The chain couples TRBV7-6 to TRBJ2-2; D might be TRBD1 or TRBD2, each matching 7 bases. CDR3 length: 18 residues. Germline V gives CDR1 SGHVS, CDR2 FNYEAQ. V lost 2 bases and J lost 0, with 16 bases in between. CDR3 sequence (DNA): TGTGCCAGCAGCTTAATCGGCAGGGGGGGACCGAACACCGGGGAGCTGTTTTTT. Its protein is CASSLIGRGGPNTGELFF.

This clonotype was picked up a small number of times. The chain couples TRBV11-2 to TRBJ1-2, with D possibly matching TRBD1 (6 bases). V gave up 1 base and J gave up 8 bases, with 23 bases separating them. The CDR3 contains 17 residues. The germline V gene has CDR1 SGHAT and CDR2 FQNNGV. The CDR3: CASSLVKSGGGAQGYTF. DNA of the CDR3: TGTGCCAGCAGCTTAGTAAAGTCCGGAGGGGGGGCGCAGGGCTACACCTTC.

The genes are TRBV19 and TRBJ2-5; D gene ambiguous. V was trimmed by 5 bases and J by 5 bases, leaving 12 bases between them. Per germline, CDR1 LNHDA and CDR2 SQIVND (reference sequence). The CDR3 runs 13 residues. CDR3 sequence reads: CASSGSTTETQYF. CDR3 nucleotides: TGTGCCAGTAGTGGTAGTACGACGGAGACCCAGTACTTC.

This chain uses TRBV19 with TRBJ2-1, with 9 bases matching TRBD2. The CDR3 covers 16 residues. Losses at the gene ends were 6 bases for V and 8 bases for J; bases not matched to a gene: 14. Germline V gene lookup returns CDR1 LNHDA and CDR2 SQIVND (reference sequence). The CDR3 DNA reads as TGTGCCAGTAGCCCCCTGGGGCTAGCGGGAAGGGATGAGCAGTTCTTC. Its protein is CASSPLGLAGRDEQFF.

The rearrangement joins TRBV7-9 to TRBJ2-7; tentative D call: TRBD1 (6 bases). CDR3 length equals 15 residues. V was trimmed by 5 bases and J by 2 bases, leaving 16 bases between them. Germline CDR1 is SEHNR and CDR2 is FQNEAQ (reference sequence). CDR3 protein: CASSNPQGTPYEQYF. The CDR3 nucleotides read TGTGCCAGCAGCAACCCACAGGGAACTCCCTACGAGCAGTACTTC.

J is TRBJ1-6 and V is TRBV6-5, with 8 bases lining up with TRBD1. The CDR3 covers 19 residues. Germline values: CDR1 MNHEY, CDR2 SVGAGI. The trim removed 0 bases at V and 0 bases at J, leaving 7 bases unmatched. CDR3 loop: CASSYSIWQGASYNSPLHF. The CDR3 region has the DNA TGTGCCAGCAGTTACTCGATTTGGCAGGGGGCCTCCTATAATTCACCCCTCCACTTT.

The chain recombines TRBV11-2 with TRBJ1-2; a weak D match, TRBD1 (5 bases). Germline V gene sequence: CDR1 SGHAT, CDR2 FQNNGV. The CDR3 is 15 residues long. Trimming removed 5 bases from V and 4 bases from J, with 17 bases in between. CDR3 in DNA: TGTGCCAGCAGCCCGATGCTCGAGACAGCCTATGGCTACACCTTC. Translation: CASSPMLETAYGYTF.

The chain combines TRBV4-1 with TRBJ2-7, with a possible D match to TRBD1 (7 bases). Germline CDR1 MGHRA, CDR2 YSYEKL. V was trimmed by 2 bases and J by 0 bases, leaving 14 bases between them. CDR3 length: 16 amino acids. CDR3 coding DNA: TGCGCCAGCAGCCAACCGGGCAGGGGGGACTCCTACGAGCAGTACTTC. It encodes CASSQPGRGDSYEQYF.

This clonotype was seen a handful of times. As DNA, the CDR3 is TGTGCCAGCAGCCAAGTAAGGGAATTACAGTACTTC. Translation gives CASSQVRELQYF. This chain links TRBV14 with TRBJ2-7; unclear D gene. In germline, CDR1 is SGHDN, CDR2 FVKESK. V lost 1 base and J lost 10, with 11 bases in between. The CDR3 has 12 residues. The full variable domain, rest sourced from reference TRBV14 and TRBJ2-7, is EAGVTQFPSHSVIEKGQTVTLRCDPISGHDNLYWYRRVMGKEIKFLLHFVKESKQDESGMPNNRFLAERTGGTYSTLKVQPAELEDSGVYFCASSQVRELQYFGPGTRLTVT.

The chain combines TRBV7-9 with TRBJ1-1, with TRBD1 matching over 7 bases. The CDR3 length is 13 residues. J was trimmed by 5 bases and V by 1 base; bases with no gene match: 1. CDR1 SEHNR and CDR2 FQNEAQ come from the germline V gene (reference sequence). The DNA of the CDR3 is TGTGCCAGCAGCTTAGAGGGACAGACTGAAGCTTTCTTT. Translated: CASSLEGQTEAFF.

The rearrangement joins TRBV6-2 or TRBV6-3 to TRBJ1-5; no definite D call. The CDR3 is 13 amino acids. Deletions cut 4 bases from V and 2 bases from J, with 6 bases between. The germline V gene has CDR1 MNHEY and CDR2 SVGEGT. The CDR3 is CASSSTGNQPQHF. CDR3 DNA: TGTGCCAGCAGTTCTACCGGCAATCAGCCCCAGCATTTT.